This T cell receptor beta chain was sequenced for a study of shared clonotypes between healthy human individuals. Study findings and constraints: Among the subsets, naive ones generally showed larger estimated richness than memory ones.

Assay used: immunoSEQ multiplex PCR; TCRdb lists only in-frame clones, some missing. Of 2 million or so clones listed, 85% to 95% are singletons. In regard to this clone: What it binds is not known. Other DNA sequences from this sample encode an identical CDR3 as well.

The receptor's source is a man in his late teens or twenties in good health. The sample comprised naive CD4+ T cells sorted from blood. Noted subset: CD45RA+ positively selected.

The CDR3 DNA reads TGTGCCATCAGTGAAGGGCTAGCGGGGGGTCAAGAGACCCAGTACTTC. Encoded protein: CAISEGLAGGQETQYF. The chain uses TRBV10-3 and TRBJ2-5; TRBD2 agrees at 11 bases. Germline loops: CDR1 ENHRY, CDR2 SYGVKD. This CDR3 is built from 16 residues. V shed 3 bases, J shed 2 bases, and the junction held 5 bases outside the gene matches.